The TCR beta chain described here comes from a study of beta chain features in type 1 diabetes. Study-level findings and limits: Although PCR might favor shorter templates, it would do so equally in patients and controls. Moderate yet significant TCRB CDR3 shortening was seen in Type 1 diabetes patients in all four CD4+ subsets. A greater similarity of naive, central memory and Treg TCRB repertoires was seen among patients than among healthy donors.

This clone has just one count. The antigen remains undetermined. Of the isolated RNA, all was reverse transcribed, and so the sequenced material was expressed TCRB transcripts. The assay was immunoSEQ multiplex PCR, and TCRdb's table has in-frame clones only and misses some. The table records 150,000 or so clones, about 51% of them present only once. Stem cell-like memory, regulatory, central memory and naive CD4+ cells were sorted via CD45RO/CCR7/CD25/CD127/CD95/CD27. The CDR3 is 14 amino acids. Deletions cut 5 bases from V and 4 bases from J, with 14 bases between. The germline V gene has CDR1 MNHEY and CDR2 SVGAGI.

V is TRBV6-5 and J is TRBJ1-1; a weak D match, TRBD1 (6 bases). The receptor was isolated from a man aged 18 to 35 in good health. Sequences were obtained from Tregs from blood. The CDR3 protein is CASSIRGRGTEAFF. The CDR3 coding sequence is TGTGCCAGCAGTATAAGGGGCAGGGGCACTGAAGCTTTCTTT.